The rows below give T cell receptor beta chains drawn from one sample of a study of OX40 agonist ivuxolimab in advanced cancers. Assay: immunoSEQ multiplex PCR; the TCRdb copy retains only in-frame clones and omits some. The sample gives around 74,000 clones, about 80% of which show up once; approximately 0.51% is in the top ten. Sequencing was performed on CD4+ or CD8+ T cells sorted from blood, taken in a trial of the OX40 agonist ivuxolimab. The receptors shown here come from an adult with an advanced solid tumor such as melanoma, head and neck, liver or kidney cancer. Both conserved end residues are part of each CDR3. Fields, in order: J gene, CDR3 length, V gene, clone size, D gene, CDR3 protein, CDR3 DNA. A D gene is named only where the DNA matches it firmly. Part of the rows lack a size; the others show once, few, many or a class for expanded clones.

j_gene: TRBJ2-6
len: 16
v_gene: TRBV7-2
abundance: NA
d_gene: NA
CDR3aa: CASSLAARAGANVLTF
CDR3nt: TGTGCCAGCAGCTTAGCCGCCAGGGCTGGGGCCAACGTCCTGACTTTC

j_gene: TRBJ2-5
len: 12
v_gene: TRBV2
abundance: NA
d_gene: NA
CDR3aa: CASSEVKRTQYF
CDR3nt: TGTGCCAGCAGTGAGGTAAAGCGGACCCAGTACTTC

j_gene: TRBJ2-5
len: 14
v_gene: TRBV5-1
abundance: few
d_gene: TRBD1
CDR3aa: CASSWDRGKETQYF
CDR3nt: TGCGCCAGCAGTTGGGACAGGGGGAAAGAGACCCAGTACTTC

j_gene: TRBJ2-5
len: 14
v_gene: TRBV7-9
abundance: NA
d_gene: NA
CDR3aa: CASSFSNGQETQYF
CDR3nt: TGTGCCAGCAGCTTTAGTAACGGGCAAGAGACCCAGTACTTC

j_gene: TRBJ2-7
len: 14
v_gene: TRBV6-6
abundance: NA
d_gene: TRBD1
CDR3aa: CASSYSGTAYEQYF
CDR3nt: TGTGCCAGCAGTTACTCCGGGACAGCCTACGAGCAGTACTTC

j_gene: TRBJ2-7
len: 13
v_gene: TRBV7-3
abundance: few
d_gene: NA
CDR3aa: CASSFGAGHQQYF
CDR3nt: TGTGCCAGCAGCTTTGGTGCAGGCCACCAGCAGTACTTC

j_gene: TRBJ2-5
len: 12
v_gene: TRBV7-3
abundance: few
d_gene: NA
CDR3aa: CASSANGETQYF
CDR3nt: TGTGCCAGCAGCGCTAATGGAGAGACCCAGTACTTC

j_gene: TRBJ2-7
len: 13
v_gene: TRBV7-2
abundance: NA
d_gene: NA
CDR3aa: CASSLSYSYEQYF
CDR3nt: TGTGCCAGCAGCTTGTCCTACTCCTACGAGCAGTACTTC

j_gene: TRBJ1-1
len: 15
v_gene: TRBV7-6
abundance: once
d_gene: NA
CDR3aa: CASSLGQGLNTEAFF
CDR3nt: TGTGCCAGCAGCTTAGGGCAGGGGTTAAACACTGAAGCTTTCTTT

j_gene: TRBJ2-7
len: 16
v_gene: TRBV5-6
abundance: NA
d_gene: TRBD2
CDR3aa: CASSLLSSGGTYEQYF
CDR3nt: TGTGCCAGCAGCTTGTTGTCTAGCGGGGGTACCTACGAGCAGTACTTC

j_gene: TRBJ1-1
len: 14
v_gene: TRBV6-5
abundance: once
d_gene: TRBD1
CDR3aa: CASSRQGGPTEAFF
CDR3nt: TGTGCCAGCAGTAGACAGGGAGGGCCCACTGAAGCTTTCTTT

j_gene: TRBJ1-2
len: 15
v_gene: TRBV15
abundance: once
d_gene: NA
CDR3aa: CATSPRVAGDYGYTF
CDR3nt: TGTGCCACCAGCCCCCGGGTGGCGGGAGACTATGGCTACACCTTC

j_gene: TRBJ2-5
len: 13
v_gene: TRBV2
abundance: NA
d_gene: NA
CDR3aa: CASSVGVQETQYF
CDR3nt: TGTGCCAGCAGTGTTGGCGTCCAAGAGACCCAGTACTTC

j_gene: TRBJ2-5
len: 17
v_gene: TRBV4-3
abundance: NA
d_gene: NA
CDR3aa: CASSQASWDHQRETQYF
CDR3nt: TGCGCCAGCAGCCAAGCGAGCTGGGACCACCAAAGAGAGACCCAGTACTTC

j_gene: TRBJ2-7
len: 11
v_gene: TRBV10-3
abundance: NA
d_gene: NA
CDR3aa: CAIRGPYEQYF
CDR3nt: TGTGCCATCAGAGGCCCCTACGAGCAGTACTTC

j_gene: TRBJ2-7
len: 14
v_gene: TRBV28
abundance: NA
d_gene: NA
CDR3aa: CASRYRDWGSEQYF
CDR3nt: TGTGCCAGCCGATACAGGGACTGGGGCTCCGAGCAGTACTTC

j_gene: TRBJ2-7
len: 16
v_gene: TRBV9
abundance: few
d_gene: TRBD1
CDR3aa: CASSVDDRAYSYEQYF
CDR3nt: TGTGCCAGCAGCGTAGATGACAGGGCCTACTCCTACGAGCAGTACTTC

j_gene: TRBJ2-5
len: 14
v_gene: TRBV5-1
abundance: NA
d_gene: NA
CDR3aa: CASSSHTQGETQYF
CDR3nt: TGCGCCAGCAGCTCCCATACCCAGGGTGAGACCCAGTACTTC

j_gene: TRBJ1-4
len: 14
v_gene: TRBV28
abundance: NA
d_gene: NA
CDR3aa: CASSNRVQNEKLFF
CDR3nt: TGTGCCAGCAGTAACAGGGTTCAAAATGAAAAACTGTTTTTT

j_gene: TRBJ2-7
len: 12
v_gene: TRBV7-2
abundance: NA
d_gene: NA
CDR3aa: CASSFRVREQYF
CDR3nt: TGTGCCAGCAGCTTCAGGGTTCGAGAGCAGTACTTC

j_gene: TRBJ2-2
len: 14
v_gene: TRBV6-1
abundance: NA
d_gene: NA
CDR3aa: CASSAQQNTGELFF
CDR3nt: TGTGCCAGCAGTGCGCAGCAGAACACCGGGGAGCTGTTTTTT

j_gene: TRBJ2-7
len: 13
v_gene: TRBV9
abundance: NA
d_gene: NA
CDR3aa: CASSVRQGHEQYF
CDR3nt: TGTGCCAGCAGCGTACGGCAGGGCCACGAGCAGTACTTC

j_gene: TRBJ1-3
len: 14
v_gene: TRBV5-4
abundance: once
d_gene: TRBD1
CDR3aa: CASSLQGPGNTIYF
CDR3nt: TGTGCCAGCAGCTTACAGGGGCCTGGAAACACCATATATTTT

j_gene: TRBJ2-5
len: 16
v_gene: TRBV7-9
abundance: NA
d_gene: NA
CDR3aa: CASTNLGTGFSETQYF
CDR3nt: TGTGCCAGCACCAACTTGGGAACAGGGTTCTCGGAGACCCAGTACTTC

j_gene: TRBJ2-7
len: 13
v_gene: TRBV29-1
abundance: NA
d_gene: NA
CDR3aa: CSVGGQSPYEQYF
CDR3nt: TGCAGCGTTGGAGGACAGAGCCCCTACGAGCAGTACTTC

j_gene: TRBJ1-2
len: 15
v_gene: TRBV30
abundance: NA
d_gene: NA
CDR3aa: CAWSAKPSGSYGYTF
CDR3nt: TGTGCCTGGAGTGCGAAACCCAGCGGCTCCTATGGCTACACCTTC

j_gene: TRBJ2-3
len: 16
v_gene: TRBV11-3
abundance: NA
d_gene: TRBD2
CDR3aa: CASSFGTSGGPDTQYF
CDR3nt: TGTGCCAGCAGCTTTGGGACTAGCGGGGGGCCAGATACGCAGTATTTT

j_gene: TRBJ2-5
len: 19
v_gene: TRBV7-6
abundance: NA
d_gene: TRBD1
CDR3aa: CASSLEWGGTGGIQETQYF
CDR3nt: TGTGCCAGCAGCCTCGAATGGGGTGGGACAGGGGGCATCCAAGAGACCCAGTACTTC

j_gene: TRBJ2-2
len: 14
v_gene: TRBV19
abundance: NA
d_gene: TRBD1
CDR3aa: CASGTGGWTGELFF
CDR3nt: TGTGCCAGCGGGACAGGGGGCTGGACCGGGGAGCTGTTTTTT

j_gene: TRBJ2-1
len: 14
v_gene: TRBV30
abundance: NA
d_gene: NA
CDR3aa: CAWSDSVRNNEQFF
CDR3nt: TGTGCCTGGAGCGACAGCGTGAGAAACAATGAGCAGTTCTTC

j_gene: TRBJ2-1
len: 15
v_gene: TRBV28
abundance: NA
d_gene: TRBD1
CDR3aa: CASRTTGGGYNEQFF
CDR3nt: TGTGCCAGCAGGACCACAGGGGGTGGGTACAATGAGCAGTTCTTC

j_gene: TRBJ2-3
len: 14
v_gene: TRBV5-4
abundance: once
d_gene: TRBD2
CDR3aa: CASSAGGWSDTQYF
CDR3nt: TGTGCCAGCAGCGCGGGGGGGTGGTCGGATACGCAGTATTTT

j_gene: TRBJ2-7
len: 15
v_gene: TRBV5-6
abundance: once
d_gene: NA
CDR3aa: CASSLRWRANYEQYF
CDR3nt: TGTGCCAGCAGCTTGAGATGGCGGGCAAACTACGAGCAGTACTTC

j_gene: TRBJ1-2
len: 16
v_gene: TRBV5-1
abundance: NA
d_gene: NA
CDR3aa: CASSLEGRGADNGYTF
CDR3nt: TGCGCCAGCAGCTTGGAAGGTAGGGGTGCAGACAATGGCTACACCTTC

j_gene: TRBJ1-4
len: 15
v_gene: TRBV4-1
abundance: NA
d_gene: NA
CDR3aa: CASSQPQGNNEKLFF
CDR3nt: TGCGCCAGCAGCCAACCACAGGGCAATAATGAAAAACTGTTTTTT

j_gene: TRBJ1-2
len: 15
v_gene: TRBV18
abundance: few
d_gene: NA
CDR3aa: CASSPWRGTSYGYTF
CDR3nt: TGTGCCAGCTCCCCCTGGAGGGGGACCTCCTATGGCTACACCTTC

j_gene: TRBJ1-2
len: 14
v_gene: TRBV4-3
abundance: NA
d_gene: NA
CDR3aa: CASSQQDGTYGYTF
CDR3nt: TGCGCCAGCAGCCAACAAGACGGAACCTATGGCTACACCTTC

j_gene: TRBJ2-1
len: 14
v_gene: TRBV2
abundance: NA
d_gene: NA
CDR3aa: CASSGVTSYNEQFF
CDR3nt: TGTGCCAGCAGTGGAGTCACTAGCTACAATGAGCAGTTCTTC

j_gene: TRBJ2-6
len: 16
v_gene: TRBV5-1
abundance: NA
d_gene: TRBD1
CDR3aa: CASSWDSQSGANVLTF
CDR3nt: TGCGCCAGCAGCTGGGACAGTCAGTCTGGGGCCAACGTCCTGACTTTC

j_gene: TRBJ1-3
len: 17
v_gene: TRBV7-9
abundance: many
d_gene: NA
CDR3aa: CASSLALEQSSGNTIYF
CDR3nt: TGTGCCAGCAGCTTAGCGCTTGAACAGTCCTCTGGAAACACCATATATTTT

j_gene: TRBJ2-1
len: 13
v_gene: TRBV27
abundance: NA
d_gene: NA
CDR3aa: CASRPSGGREQFF
CDR3nt: TGTGCCAGCAGACCCTCGGGGGGCCGGGAGCAGTTCTTC

j_gene: TRBJ2-1
len: 14
v_gene: TRBV28
abundance: NA
d_gene: TRBD2
CDR3aa: CASSSSGGVNEQFF
CDR3nt: TGTGCCAGCAGTTCCTCCGGGGGGGTCAATGAGCAGTTCTTC